One and the same sample provided the 26 T cell receptor beta chains below, sequenced in a study of Ad26.COV2.S vaccination and SARS-CoV-2 variants. Treatment specified: about 20 received Ad26.COV2.S at low or high dose, single or two shots; about five received placebo; per-sample allocation not given. Samples analyzed were those drawn on day 63 after the first vaccine or placebo injection. Assay used: immunoSEQ multiplex PCR; TCRdb lists only in-frame clones, some missing. The sample has roughly 380,000 clones; 88% are singletons. The specimen was peripheral blood, collected in a trial of Ad26.COV2.S vaccine versus placebo. These receptors all stem from a person between 18 and 59 years old who received the Ad26.COV2.S COVID-19 vaccine or a placebo.

The J gene is TRBJ1-5, the V gene TRBV30, with no clear D. CDR3 length: 17 amino acids. Germline CDR1 is GTSNPN and CDR2 is SVGIG (reference sequence). The V and J ends lost 2 bases and 10 bases respectively, with 27 bases between them. CDR3 nucleotides: TGTGCCTGGAGTCGGGCGGGATTGCCCCCTAGGATCGAACCCCAGCATTTT. It is translated as CAWSRAGLPPRIEPQHF.

This chain joins TRBV5-8 and TRBJ1-1; the match to TRBD1 covers 7 bases. CDR1 and CDR2 (germline): SGHTS, YDEGEE. The CDR3 contains 13 residues. V shed 3 bases, J shed 13 bases, and the junction held 12 bases outside the gene matches. CDR3 DNA: TGTGCCAGCAGCTCGCGACAGGGTACGAAAGTTTTCTTT. Encoded protein: CASSSRQGTKVFF.

This chain links TRBV7-9 with TRBJ2-7; D is unresolved. Trimming left V 1 base short and J 2 bases short, with 9 bases between. The CDR3 loop spans 14 amino acids. In germline, CDR1 is SEHNR, CDR2 FQNEAQ (reference sequence). CDR3 bases: TGTGCCAGCAGCTTAGTGTACAGCCCCTACGAGCAGTACTTC. Its protein product is CASSLVYSPYEQYF.

This chain connects TRBV6-2 or TRBV6-3 to TRBJ2-2, with 9 bases matching TRBD1. Losses at the gene ends were 4 bases for V and 8 bases for J; bases not matched to a gene: 5. CDR3 length: 14 residues. CDR1 and CDR2 from the germline V gene are MNHEY and SVGEGT. This CDR3 is CASSFGQGRGELFF. The CDR3, as DNA: TGTGCCAGCAGTTTTGGACAGGGGCGAGGGGAGCTGTTTTTT.

This clone was seen a single time. The gene calls are TRBV9 and TRBJ2-1; possible D gene TRBD2, 5 bases. The CDR3 loop spans 14 amino acids. The germline gives CDR1 SGDLS, CDR2 YYNGEE. V dropped 5 bases and J dropped 5 bases, with 14 bases sitting between them. CDR3 sequence (DNA): TGTGCCAGCAGTGTAAGAGGGATCAACAATGAGCAGTTCTTC. Protein sequence: CASSVRGINNEQFF.

V and J are TRBV3-1 (or the pseudogene TRBV3-2) and TRBJ1-2; a weak D match, TRBD1 (5 bases). CDR1 and CDR2 from the germline V gene are LGHDT and YNNKEL (reference sequence). This CDR3 region has 14 residues. Trimming took off 0 bases at V and 5 bases at J, with 10 bases between the two ends. The CDR3 loop reads CASSQDAAGYGYTF. DNA for the CDR3: TGTGCCAGCAGCCAAGATGCGGCAGGGTATGGCTACACCTTC.

V and J are TRBV30 and TRBJ1-1; D is perhaps TRBD1 (6 bases). The germline V and J ends were trimmed by 2 bases and 10 bases, with 14 bases remaining between them. The CDR3 is made up of 12 amino acids. CDR1 is GTSNPN, CDR2 SVGIG, per germline (reference sequence). The CDR3 DNA sequence: TGTGCCTGGAGTATAGGGGGGAAAGGAGCTTTCTTT. It is translated as CAWSIGGKGAFF.

This chain joins TRBV18 and TRBJ1-4; tentative D call: TRBD1 (5 bases). The CDR3 is 15 amino acids. The V and J ends lost 3 bases and 3 bases respectively, with 11 bases between them. Germline assignment: CDR1 KGHSH and CDR2 LQKENI. CDR3: CASSPSGRANEKLFF. The CDR3 nucleotides read TGTGCCAGCTCACCGTCGGGACGGGCTAATGAAAAACTGTTTTTT.

The CDR3 sequence is CASSELQGGQPQHF. CDR3 nucleotides: TGCGCCAGCAGCGAACTACAGGGGGGTCAGCCCCAGCATTTT. The chain links TRBV5-1 to TRBJ1-5, with 8 bases fitting TRBD1. CDR1 SGHRS and CDR2 YFSETQ come from the germline V gene. Trimming took 4 bases from V and 6 from J; bases not matched to a gene: 6. The CDR3 consists of 14 residues.

The chain employs TRBV4-1 and TRBJ2-1, with 10 bases lining up with TRBD1. The CDR3 runs 15 residues. The germline CDR1 and CDR2 sequences are MGHRA and YSYEKL. V shed 4 bases and J 5 bases; nucleotides not matched to a gene: 5. The CDR3 loop reads CASSRAGQGNNEQFF. The CDR3 nucleotides read TGCGCCAGCAGCCGAGCGGGACAGGGGAACAATGAGCAGTTCTTC.

The rearrangement uses TRBV18 and TRBJ2-7, with TRBD2 identical over 7 bases. J gave up 5 bases and V 3 bases, and 7 bases lay outside the gene matches. The length of the CDR3 is 14 residues. Germline CDR1 is KGHSH and CDR2 is LQKENI. CDR3 residues: CASSPGGVEHEQYF. DNA for the CDR3: TGTGCCAGCTCACCGGGGGGGGTGGAGCACGAGCAGTACTTC.

The chain uses TRBV28 and TRBJ2-5; D is ambiguous. Germline CDR1 and CDR2: MDHEN and SYDVKM. The CDR3 covers 14 residues. Trimming stripped 3 bases from V and 1 base from J, with 9 bases between. The CDR3 region has the DNA TGTGCCAGCAGTTTTGGGATGGCCCAAGAGACCCAGTACTTC. Encoded protein: CASSFGMAQETQYF.

The chain joins TRBV10-3 to TRBJ2-5; weak D call: TRBD2 (5 bases). The CDR3 loop spans 14 amino acids. CDR1 is ENHRY and CDR2 is SYGVKD in the germline V gene. Between the trimmed V and J ends, which lost 5 bases and 2 bases, there was a span of 12 bases. In DNA, the CDR3 is TGTGCCATCAGTCTAGGACTGATACAAGAGACCCAGTACTTC. It encodes CAISLGLIQETQYF.

This sequence joins TRBV2 and TRBJ2-5; D ambiguous. Between the trimmed V and J ends, which lost 6 bases and 1 base, there was a span of 9 bases. The CDR3 runs to 13 residues. Germline CDR1 SNHLY, CDR2 FYNNEI. The CDR3 DNA follows: TGTGCCAGCAGCCAGACAAGCCAAGAGACCCAGTACTTC. This sequence encodes CASSQTSQETQYF.

The gene calls are TRBV6-1 and TRBJ2-7; tentatively, D is TRBD1 or TRBD2 (5 bases each). The CDR3 spans 16 residues. Germline V CDR1 and CDR2: MNHNS, SASEGT. Trimming stripped 2 bases from V and 2 bases from J, with 16 bases between. The CDR3 sequence is CASSELMGRGTYEQYF. Here the CDR3 DNA reads TGTGCCAGCAGTGAACTCATGGGACGTGGTACCTACGAGCAGTACTTC.

The chain has TRBV18 and TRBJ1-5, with TRBD1 matching over 7 bases. V was clipped by 2 bases and J by 3 bases; unmatched bases: 7. The germline CDR1 and CDR2 sequences are KGHSH and LQKENI. The CDR3 sequence is 16 residues long. The CDR3 DNA follows: TGTGCCAGCTCACCAAGTGTCGACAGGGTCAATCAGCCCCAGCATTTT. It is translated as CASSPSVDRVNQPQHF.

The rearrangement uses TRBV6-1 and TRBJ1-3; no clear D. This CDR3 is 15 amino acids long. V shed 3 bases and J shed 8 bases, with 17 bases lying between them. Looked up from germline, CDR1 is MNHNS and CDR2 is SASEGT. The DNA of the CDR3 is TGTGCCAGCAGTGATCGGGCAACCACGCCGGACACCATATATTTT. It specifies CASSDRATTPDTIYF.

V is TRBV3-1 (or the pseudogene TRBV3-2) and J is TRBJ2-2; unclear D gene. V lost 2 bases and J 2 bases, leaving 3 bases between the germline ends. From germline, CDR1 is LGHDT and CDR2 YNNKEL (reference sequence). The CDR3 length is 13 residues. The CDR3 here is CASSQINTGELFF. Here the CDR3 DNA reads TGTGCCAGCAGCCAAATTAACACCGGGGAGCTGTTTTTT.

The rearrangement uses TRBV30 and TRBJ1-6; TRBD1 might be the D (5 bases). V was clipped by 6 bases and J by 9 bases, with 27 bases between them. The CDR3 totals 17 residues. Looked up from germline, CDR1 is GTSNPN and CDR2 is SVGIG (reference sequence). CDR3 sequence (DNA): TGTGCCTGCCACCCTGGCGTCCGCGCCGGGGGGGGTTCACCCCTCCACTTT. Protein product: CACHPGVRAGGGSPLHF.

This chain uses TRBV7-2 with TRBJ1-3; D perhaps matches TRBD1 (5 bases). Between the trimmed V and J ends, which lost 5 bases and 2 bases, there was a span of 13 bases. There are 15 residues in the CDR3. Germline-derived CDR1 and CDR2 are SGHTA and FQGNSA. The CDR3 coding sequence is TGTGCCAGCAGCCTCGGGGGTTCCGCTGGAAACACCATATATTTT. Its protein is CASSLGGSAGNTIYF.

The chain joins TRBV4-3 to TRBJ2-7; D is ambiguous. Trimming stripped 0 bases from V and 4 bases from J, with 19 bases between. Germline CDR1 LGHNA, CDR2 YSLEER. CDR3 size: 17 residues. CDR3 region: CASSQEGPTSPSYEQYF. The CDR3 DNA reads as TGCGCCAGCAGCCAAGAGGGTCCGACCTCTCCCAGTTACGAGCAGTACTTC.

The chain joins TRBV6-2 or TRBV6-3 to TRBJ1-5; perhaps TRBD1 as D (5 bases). The V and J ends lost 0 bases and 2 bases respectively, with 8 bases between them. This CDR3 contains 15 residues. Germline CDR1 MNHEY, CDR2 SVGEGT. CDR3 residues: CASSYSGTGNQPQHF. The CDR3 DNA is TGTGCCAGCAGTTACTCAGGGACGGGCAATCAGCCCCAGCATTTT.

This clone was recorded only once. The chain is built from TRBV30 and TRBJ2-2; maybe TRBD1 (6 bases). Trimming took 2 bases from V and 4 from J, leaving 14 bases between them. Germline V gene sequence: CDR1 GTSNPN, CDR2 SVGIG (reference sequence). The CDR3 contains 15 residues. The CDR3: CAWSRGSGGTGELFF. CDR3 bases: TGTGCCTGGAGTAGGGGGAGCGGAGGCACCGGGGAGCTGTTTTTT.

This clone was recorded once. The V and J genes are TRBV7-9 and TRBJ2-5, with unresolved D. Trimming left V 1 base short and J 1 base short, with 10 bases between. Germline V gene data show CDR1 as SEHNR and CDR2 as FQNEAQ (reference sequence). The CDR3 length is 15 residues. CDR3 sequence (DNA): TGTGCCAGCAGCTTAGTAGGTTCGGGCCAAGAGACCCAGTACTTC. It is translated as CASSLVGSGQETQYF.

The chain combines TRBV29-1 with TRBJ1-1; 9 nucleotides agree with TRBD1. Germline CDR1 SQVTM, CDR2 ANQGSEA. The CDR3 covers 12 residues. Germline trimming cut 7 bases from V and 6 bases from J; bases unmatched to any gene: 6. The CDR3 region is CSAGTGFPEAFF. The CDR3 nucleotides are TGCAGCGCCGGGACAGGGTTTCCTGAAGCTTTCTTT.

The V gene is TRBV3-1 (or the pseudogene TRBV3-2), the J gene TRBJ2-7; TRBD2 might be the D (6 bases). Trimming stripped 4 bases from V and 2 bases from J, with 18 bases between. CDR1 is LGHDT and CDR2 is YNNKEL in the germline V gene (reference sequence). This CDR3 spans 16 amino acids. The CDR3 loop is CASSLRSGAETYEQYF. For the CDR3, the DNA is TGTGCCAGCAGCCTACGGTCGGGAGCCGAAACCTACGAGCAGTACTTC.